These 15 T cell receptor beta chains share one sample of origin, sequenced in a study of blood T cell repertoires in COVID-19. Clones were sequenced by immunoSEQ multiplex PCR, and TCRdb holds only the in-frame ones, with some missing. The table lists around 130,000 clones, under 85% of them singletons. The sequencing input was peripheral blood. The origin of the receptors is a man between 40 and 49 years old with active or convalescent COVID-19.

The chain couples TRBV30 to TRBJ2-7, with 10 nucleotides matching TRBD1. V was pared by 3 bases and J by 0 bases, with 5 bases of the junction left unmatched. The CDR3 has 15 residues. Germline lookup yields CDR1 GTSNPN and CDR2 SVGIG (reference sequence). CDR3 sequence: CAWRAGQGISYEQYF. CDR3 sequence (DNA): TGTGCCTGGAGAGCGGGACAGGGGATCTCCTACGAGCAGTACTTC.

The chain couples TRBV6-6 to TRBJ2-1, with 8 bases matching TRBD2. Looked up from germline, CDR1 is MNHNY and CDR2 is SVGAGI (reference sequence). The CDR3 is made up of 15 amino acids. V trimming: 0 bases; J trimming: 5 bases; junction bases outside the gene matches: 3. Written as DNA, the CDR3 is TGTGCCAGCAGTTACTCTGGCGGGGGGAACAATGAGCAGTTCTTC. Protein: CASSYSGGGNNEQFF.

The chain is built from TRBV5-7 and TRBJ2-6; D perhaps matches TRBD2 (5 bases). TRBV5-7 is flagged as an ORF with uncertain function. The ends were cut back, 1 base at V and 0 bases at J, with 14 bases in the middle. The CDR3 spans 18 residues. In DNA, the CDR3 is TGTGCCAGCAGCTTGAACGAGGGCTGCTTCTCTGGGGCCAACGTCCTGACTTTC. This codes for CASSLNEGCFSGANVLTF.

The chain is built from TRBV9 and TRBJ2-1; 11 positions match TRBD2. V lost 4 bases and J lost 1; bases outside the gene matches: 7. Per the germline V gene, CDR1 is SGDLS and CDR2 is YYNGEE. The CDR3 covers 17 residues. The CDR3 DNA reads as TGTGCCAGCAGCCCTCGGACTAGCGGGTCGTCCTACAATGAGCAGTTCTTC. Translated: CASSPRTSGSSYNEQFF.

The genes are TRBV12-5 and TRBJ1-3; D not certain. The V gene lost 0 bases and the J gene lost 0 bases, with 12 bases spanning the gap. In germline, CDR1 is LGHNT, CDR2 FRNRAP. This CDR3 comprises 17 residues. This CDR3 reads CASGLVLEQISGNTIYF. The CDR3 coding sequence is TGTGCTAGTGGTTTGGTACTAGAACAGATCTCTGGAAACACCATATATTTT.

The V and J genes are TRBV12-3 or TRBV12-4 and TRBJ1-6, with a possible D match to TRBD1 (6 bases). Deletions cut 3 bases from V and 10 bases from J, with 10 bases between. This CDR3 has 13 residues. The CDR3 coding sequence is TGTGCCAGCAGTTTTACGGGGGGCTCACCCCTCCACTTT. Its protein is CASSFTGGSPLHF.

The rearrangement joins TRBV7-9 to TRBJ2-5; a possible D gene is TRBD2 (6 bases). The CDR3 contains 13 residues. Trimming removed 7 bases at V and 7 bases at J, with 16 bases between. The germline gives CDR1 SEHNR, CDR2 FQNEAQ (reference sequence). CDR3: CASILMSGGTQYF. The CDR3 region has the DNA TGTGCCAGCATCCTTATGTCCGGGGGGACCCAGTACTTC.

This chain links TRBV6-2 or TRBV6-3 with TRBJ1-5, with a weak D call TRBD1 (5 bases). The CDR3 runs 14 residues. Deletions cut 5 bases from V and 5 bases from J, with 13 bases between. CDR1 and CDR2 (germline): MNHEY, SVGEGT. This CDR3 reads CASSDHSGDQPQHF. CDR3 nucleotides: TGTGCCAGCAGTGACCACTCGGGGGATCAGCCCCAGCATTTT.

The CDR3, as DNA: TGTGCCAGCAGTCCTACAAGGTCGGGCAAAAACATTCAGTACTTC. This codes for CASSPTRSGKNIQYF. The J gene is TRBJ2-4, the V gene TRBV27, with D unresolved. Per the germline V gene, CDR1 is MNHEY and CDR2 is SMNVEV (reference sequence). This CDR3 is 15 amino acids long. V was pared by 5 bases and J by 3 bases, with 14 bases between.

The gene calls are TRBV27 and TRBJ2-5; D gene unclear. Looked up from germline, CDR1 is MNHEY and CDR2 is SMNVEV (reference sequence). The ends were cut back, 6 bases at V and 2 bases at J, with 19 bases in the middle. The CDR3 loop spans 16 amino acids. DNA for the CDR3: TGTGCCAGCAGAAGTTCCGGCCGCAGACTTCAAGAGACCCAGTACTTC. It yields the protein CASRSSGRRLQETQYF.

The chain employs TRBV5-6 and TRBJ2-3; D might be TRBD1 (7 bases). This CDR3 is 13 amino acids long. Looked up from germline, CDR1 is SGHDT and CDR2 is YYEEEE. V was clipped by 1 base and J by 8 bases, with 11 bases between them. The CDR3 nucleotides are TGTGCCAGCAGCTTGCCAGGGGGGACTACGCAGTATTTT. It translates to CASSLPGGTTQYF.

The rearrangement joins TRBV12-3 or TRBV12-4 to TRBJ2-7; D gene unclear. Trimming pared 4 bases from V and 0 bases from J, leaving 7 bases between. This CDR3 region has 13 residues. The CDR3 DNA sequence: TGTGCCAGCAGTTCACAGATCTCCTACGAGCAGTACTTC. The encoded protein is CASSSQISYEQYF.

The chain recombines TRBV6-2 or TRBV6-3 with TRBJ1-5; 11 bases line up with TRBD1. This CDR3 spans 17 amino acids. Germline assignment: CDR1 MNHEY and CDR2 SVGEGT. Germline trimming cut 3 bases from V and 4 bases from J; bases unmatched to any gene: 8. DNA for the CDR3: TGTGCCAGCAGTTATTTCAACGGACAGGGGGCTAATCAGCCCCAGCATTTT. Protein product: CASSYFNGQGANQPQHF.

The chain couples TRBV11-2 to TRBJ2-3, with D tentatively TRBD1 (6 bases). The CDR3 contains 14 residues. In germline, CDR1 is SGHAT, CDR2 FQNNGV. The V end lost 5 bases, the J end lost 6 bases, and 15 bases lay between the germline ends. Here the CDR3 DNA reads TGTGCCAGCAGCACCAACAGGGTTTCGGATACGCAGTATTTT. This encodes CASSTNRVSDTQYF.

This chain links TRBV10-3 with TRBJ1-6; TRBD1 aligns across 8 bases. The germline V gene has CDR1 ENHRY and CDR2 SYGVKD. The CDR3 contains 18 residues. After removal of 2 bases from V and 0 bases from J, the junction contained 6 bases not matched to a gene. In DNA form, the CDR3 reads TGTGCCATCAGTGAGACGGCAGGGGGCGGCTCCTATAATTCACCCCTCCACTTT. Translated: CAISETAGGGSYNSPLHF.